This is a list of T cell receptor beta chains from one sample in a study of blood T cell repertoires in COVID-19. Sequenced by immunoSEQ multiplex PCR; TCRdb stores in-frame clones only, minus some. Here the sample spans approximately 140,000 clones, around 85% being singletons. Material for sequencing was peripheral blood. Source of these receptors: a man aged 65-85 years with acute or convalescent COVID-19. Both conserved end residues are part of each CDR3. A D gene is named only where the DNA matches it firmly. Rows may omit the clone size; those that give it use once, few, many or a size class.

CDR3 DNA,CDR3 protein,J gene,clone size,V gene,D gene
TGTGCCAGCAGCCAACGGACTAGCGGACCTTACAATGAGCAGTTCTTC,CASSQRTSGPYNEQFF,TRBJ2-1,-,TRBV3-1/TRBV3-2,TRBD2
TGTGCCAGCAGCTTGAGTAGCCACACCGGGGAGCTGTTTTTT,CASSLSSHTGELFF,TRBJ2-2,-,TRBV7-2,-
TGTGCCAGCACCGTCTTAGCGGGAGGTTACGAGACCCAGTACTTC,CASTVLAGGYETQYF,TRBJ2-5,-,TRBV6-6,TRBD2
TGTGCCACCACCGCGGGGCTGAACACCGGGGAGCTGTTTTTT,CATTAGLNTGELFF,TRBJ2-2,-,TRBV15,-
TGTGCCAGCAGTTTTAAGGGACTAGCGGGGGGGACTTCCTACAATGAGCAGTTCTTC,CASSFKGLAGGTSYNEQFF,TRBJ2-1,-,TRBV27,TRBD2
TGTGCCAGCAGCGTAGGGGCTAGCGGGAGGGTCTACGAGCAGTACTTC,CASSVGASGRVYEQYF,TRBJ2-7,-,TRBV9,TRBD2
TGTGCCAGCAGCAATACAAGTTACGAGCAGTACTTC,CASSNTSYEQYF,TRBJ2-7,-,TRBV7-2,-
TGTGCCAGCAGCGTAGGACTAGCGGGACACTCTAGCACAGATACGCAGTATTTT,CASSVGLAGHSSTDTQYF,TRBJ2-3,-,TRBV9,TRBD2
TGTGCCAGCAGTTACGCGGACGGGAGCTCCATTCAGTACTTC,CASSYADGSSIQYF,TRBJ2-4,-,TRBV6-2/TRBV6-3,-
TGTGCCAGCAGCTCCGGACAGGAAAATTCACCCCTCCACTTT,CASSSGQENSPLHF,TRBJ1-6,-,TRBV7-8,TRBD1
TGTGCCAGTAGTCCGGGACTAGCGACGAACACCGGGGAGCTGTTTTTT,CASSPGLATNTGELFF,TRBJ2-2,-,TRBV19,TRBD2
TGTGCCAGCAGTTCACCTCGGACTAGCGGGAGGAGGTACGAGCAGTACTTC,CASSSPRTSGRRYEQYF,TRBJ2-7,once,TRBV28,TRBD2
TGTGCCAGCAGCTCCCTTGGCCGGAGCTATGGCTACACCTTC,CASSSLGRSYGYTF,TRBJ1-2,-,TRBV7-6,-
TGTGCCAGCAGGGCGAAGCGGGACGGGTACAATGAGCAGTTCTTC,CASRAKRDGYNEQFF,TRBJ2-1,-,TRBV7-2,TRBD2
TGTGCCAGCAGCTTGGACCTAGCGGGAGTTGAGCAGTACTTC,CASSLDLAGVEQYF,TRBJ2-7,-,TRBV5-8,TRBD2
TGTGCCAGCTCACCATCCGGGAGCAATCAGCCCCAGCATTTT,CASSPSGSNQPQHF,TRBJ1-5,-,TRBV18,-
TGTGCCAGCAGTACCCTAGCAACAGATACGCAGTATTTT,CASSTLATDTQYF,TRBJ2-3,few,TRBV6-5,-
TGTGCCAGCACTGTGCGGGGCACTAGCACAGATACGCAGTATTTT,CASTVRGTSTDTQYF,TRBJ2-3,-,TRBV27,-
TGTGCCAGCAGTCAAATGACACAAGCCGGGACAGGGAACTATGGCTACACCTTC,CASSQMTQAGTGNYGYTF,TRBJ1-2,-,TRBV6-6,TRBD1
TGTGCCAGCCCCCCAGCTAGCTCCTATAATTCACCCCTCCACTTT,CASPPASSYNSPLHF,TRBJ1-6,-,TRBV6-4,-
TGTGCCAGCAGCGTAGCGGAGAATCAGCCCCAGCATTTT,CASSVAENQPQHF,TRBJ1-5,-,TRBV9,-
TGTGCCAGTCGAAGGGTGTCGCTGACAGGGCAGGGCGAGCAGTACTTC,CASRRVSLTGQGEQYF,TRBJ2-7,-,TRBV19,TRBD1
TGCGCCAGCAGCTCCGCCGGGACAATGAACACTGAAGCTTTCTTT,CASSSAGTMNTEAFF,TRBJ1-1,-,TRBV5-1,-
TGTGCCAGCAGCTTAGGGGAGAACACTGAAGCTTTCTTT,CASSLGENTEAFF,TRBJ1-1,-,TRBV5-6,-
TGTGCCAGCAGCACCCGACTAGCGGGGACTCAAGAGACCCAGTACTTC,CASSTRLAGTQETQYF,TRBJ2-5,-,TRBV3-1/TRBV3-2,TRBD2
TGTGCCAGCAGCGGGGGAGGGCTAGCGGTTGACAATGAGCAGTTCTTC,CASSGGGLAVDNEQFF,TRBJ2-1,-,TRBV11-3,TRBD2
TGTGCCAGCAGTTTACGGGTTGGCGGGGAGCTGTTTTTT,CASSLRVGGELFF,TRBJ2-2,-,TRBV28,-
TGTGCCAGCAGCCAAGATCTCCCCTTAGCGGGAGGATCCTACGAGCAGTACTTC,CASSQDLPLAGGSYEQYF,TRBJ2-7,-,TRBV4-2,TRBD2
TGTGCCAGCAGCTTAAAGCGCAACACTGAAGCTTTCTTT,CASSLKRNTEAFF,TRBJ1-1,-,TRBV7-2,-
TGTGCCAGCAGTAATCGACAATCTGGAAACACCATATATTTT,CASSNRQSGNTIYF,TRBJ1-3,-,TRBV6-5,-
TGTGCCAGCAGTCTAGGGACAGGGGGAGGCAATCAGCCCCAGCATTTT,CASSLGTGGGNQPQHF,TRBJ1-5,-,TRBV28,TRBD1
TGTGCCAGCAGCCTGACTAGAGAGCAGTTCTTC,CASSLTREQFF,TRBJ2-1,-,TRBV11-1,-